Each of the 9 T cell receptor beta chains below was sequenced from the same sample in a study of low-dose radiotherapy and immunotherapy resistance in tumors (dated by TCRdb to 2021 to 2024). Sample time point, as interpreted from the label and publication: after trial treatment. What the treatment or condition label conveys for this sample: LDRT plus nivolumab, ipilimumab, low-dose cyclophosphamide and aspirin (RACIN trial). The run used an Illumina MiniSeq. First-strand cDNA was synthesized using Superscript III and a set of TRAV- and TRBV-specific primers, so that both TCRalpha and TCRbeta chains were covered. TCRs were amplified for 15 to 20 PCR cycles with Phusion, using a constant-region primer paired with the adapter attached to the V primers. The public reads were reanalyzed by TCRdb: fastp trimming at Q25, MiXCR alignment, in-frame beta chains only. Identical CDR3 proteins give one entry, which carries the most common genes and DNA. The sample contains about 35,000 distinct CDR3 sequences, about a fifth of them found a single time. The ten most abundant clones make up roughly 10% of the sample.

The sample here was PBMCs, taken after low-dose radiotherapy plus immunotherapy. The receptors shown here come from a female donor with ovarian cancer.

This clonotype was seen repeatedly, ten times or more. V usage is TRBV2 and J usage is TRBJ2-5, with 8 bases matching TRBD2. Trimming removed 11 bases from V and 5 bases from J; junction bases left unmatched: 13. This CDR3 region has 14 residues. CDR1 is SNHLY and CDR2 is FYNNEI in the germline V gene. The DNA of the CDR3 is TGTGCCGGAGTCGGGGGGACTAGAAAGGAGACCCAGTACTTC. Protein: CAGVGGTRKETQYF.

The rearrangement links TRBV14 to TRBJ2-2, with unresolved D. The CDR3 consists of 14 residues. The germline gives CDR1 SGHDN, CDR2 FVKESK. The germline V and J ends were trimmed by 7 bases and 11 bases, with 20 bases remaining between them. CDR3 DNA sequence: TGTGCCAGCATCGATCAGGCTGGGGTTGGAGAGCTGTTTTTT. Residues: CASIDQAGVGELFF. Looking up the rest from reference TRBV14 and TRBJ2-2 gives the full variable domain: EAGVTQFPSHSVIEKGQTVTLRCDPISGHDNLYWYRRVMGKEIKFLLHFVKESKQDESGMPNNRFLAERTGGTYSTLKVQPAELEDSGVYFCASIDQAGVGELFFGEGSRLTVL.

This clonotype was counted at least ten times. The DNA of the CDR3 is TGTGCCAGCTCATCGACACTTAACAATGAGCAGTTCTTC. Translating it yields CASSSTLNNEQFF. This rearrangement joins TRBV18 to TRBJ2-1; D unclear. V dropped 5 bases and J dropped 5 bases, with 10 bases sitting between them. This CDR3 has 13 amino acids. Germline CDR1 and CDR2: KGHSH and LQKENI.

This clonotype occurred many times. This sequence joins TRBV6-5 and TRBJ1-3, with D hard to call. Germline-derived CDR1 and CDR2 are MNHEY and SVGAGI. The V end was cut by 0 bases, the J end by 0 bases, with 6 bases between. This CDR3 spans 15 amino acids. The CDR3, as DNA: TGTGCCAGCAGTTACTCCGGCAGCTCTGGAAACACCATATATTTT. Amino acid sequence: CASSYSGSSGNTIYF.

The table lists this clonotype with many counts. The gene calls are TRBV6-1 and TRBJ2-1, with D tentatively TRBD1 (5 bases). V was shortened by 9 bases and J by 10 bases, with 13 bases between the two germline ends. The CDR3 has 11 amino acids. Per germline, CDR1 MNHNS and CDR2 SASEGT. DNA for the CDR3: TGTGCCAGAAATCAGGGTGAGGAGCAGTTCTTC. It encodes CARNQGEEQFF.

This clonotype was counted many times. The chain joins TRBV10-1 to TRBJ2-1; no clear D gene. The V end was cut by 6 bases, the J end by 8 bases, with 14 bases between. The CDR3 runs to 13 residues. CDR1 is WNHNN and CDR2 is SYGVQD in the germline V gene (reference sequence). The CDR3, as DNA: TGCGCCAGCAGCGGTCAACCCGTGGATGAGCAGTTCTTC. This translates into CASSGQPVDEQFF.

This clonotype was counted many times. V is TRBV20-1 and J is TRBJ2-3, with TRBD2 matching over 9 bases. J gave up 2 bases and V 5 bases, and 5 bases lay outside the gene matches. This CDR3 is built from 14 residues. Germline V lookup: CDR1 DFQATT, CDR2 SNEGSKA (reference sequence). CDR3 in amino acids: CSAPTSGTTDTQYF. DNA of the CDR3: TGCAGTGCTCCGACTAGCGGTACCACAGATACGCAGTATTTT.

There are many counts of this clonotype. The chain uses TRBV25-1 and TRBJ2-7; 7 positions match TRBD2. Trimming at V came to 8 bases and at J to 2 bases, leaving 9 bases not matched to a gene. Germline lookup yields CDR1 MGHDK and CDR2 SYGVNS. The CDR3 spans 14 residues. The CDR3 protein is CASWGGDGTYEQYF. CDR3 DNA sequence: TGTGCCAGCTGGGGAGGGGACGGGACCTACGAGCAGTACTTC.

This clonotype occurred many times. This chain joins TRBV6-2 or TRBV6-3 and TRBJ1-1; no firm D call. CDR3 length equals 14 residues. Germline V gives CDR1 MNHEY, CDR2 SVGEGT. With 1 base removed from V and 1 base from J, the gap between germline ends came to 7 bases. CDR3 protein: CASSYFPKNTEAFF. CDR3 DNA sequence: TGTGCCAGCAGTTACTTCCCAAAGAACACTGAAGCTTTCTTT.